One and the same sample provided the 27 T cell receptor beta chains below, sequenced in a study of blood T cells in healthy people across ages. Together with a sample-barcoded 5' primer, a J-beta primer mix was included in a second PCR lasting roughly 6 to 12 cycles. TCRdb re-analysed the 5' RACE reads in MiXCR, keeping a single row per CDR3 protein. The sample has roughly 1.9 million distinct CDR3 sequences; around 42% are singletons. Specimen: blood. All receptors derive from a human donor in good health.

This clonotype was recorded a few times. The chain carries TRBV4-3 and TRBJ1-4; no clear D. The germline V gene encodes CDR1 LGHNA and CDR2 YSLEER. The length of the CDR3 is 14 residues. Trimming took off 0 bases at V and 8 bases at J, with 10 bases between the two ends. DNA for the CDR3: TGCGCCAGCAGCCAAGATGGGTTGGGGGAAAAACTGTTTTTT. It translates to CASSQDGLGEKLFF.

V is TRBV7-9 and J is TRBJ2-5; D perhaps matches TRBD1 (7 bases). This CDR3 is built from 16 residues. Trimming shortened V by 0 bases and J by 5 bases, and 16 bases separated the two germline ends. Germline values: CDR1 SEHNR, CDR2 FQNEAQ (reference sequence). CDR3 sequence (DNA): TGTGCCAGCAGCTTAGCGGAGGGGGCTCGGAGGGAGACCCAGTACTTC. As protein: CASSLAEGARRETQYF.

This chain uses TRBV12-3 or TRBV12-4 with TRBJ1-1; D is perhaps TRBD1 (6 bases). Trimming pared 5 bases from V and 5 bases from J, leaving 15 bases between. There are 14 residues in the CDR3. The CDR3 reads CASSPQGRETEAFF. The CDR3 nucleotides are TGTGCCAGCAGTCCGCAGGGGCGCGAAACTGAAGCTTTCTTT.

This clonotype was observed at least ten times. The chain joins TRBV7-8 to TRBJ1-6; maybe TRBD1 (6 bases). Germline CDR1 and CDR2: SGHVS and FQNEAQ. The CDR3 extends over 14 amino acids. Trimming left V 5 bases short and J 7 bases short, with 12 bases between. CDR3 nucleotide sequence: TGTGCCAGCAGCCCCGCAGGGGTGAATTCACCCCTCCACTTT. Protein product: CASSPAGVNSPLHF.

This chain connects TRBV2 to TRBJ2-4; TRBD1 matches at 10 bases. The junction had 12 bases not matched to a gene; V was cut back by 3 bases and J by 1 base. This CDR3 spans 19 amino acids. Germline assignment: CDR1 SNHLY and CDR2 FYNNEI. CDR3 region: CASSEPGQGHPTAKNIQYF. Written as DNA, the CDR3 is TGTGCCAGCAGTGAGCCGGGACAGGGGCATCCAACGGCCAAAAACATTCAGTACTTC.

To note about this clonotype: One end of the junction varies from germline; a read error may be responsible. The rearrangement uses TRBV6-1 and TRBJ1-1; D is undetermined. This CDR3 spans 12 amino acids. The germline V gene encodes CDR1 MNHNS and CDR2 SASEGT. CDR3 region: CVSSPWPTEAVF. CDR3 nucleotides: TGTGTCAGCAGCCCGTGGCCCACTGAAGCTGTCTTT.

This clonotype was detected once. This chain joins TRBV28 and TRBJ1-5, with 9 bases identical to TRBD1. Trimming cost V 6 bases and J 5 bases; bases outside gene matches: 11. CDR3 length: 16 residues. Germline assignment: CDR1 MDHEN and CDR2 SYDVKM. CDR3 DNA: TGTGCCAGCAGCCGTACAGGGGGCCTCGGGTATCAGCCCCAGCATTTT. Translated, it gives CASSRTGGLGYQPQHF.

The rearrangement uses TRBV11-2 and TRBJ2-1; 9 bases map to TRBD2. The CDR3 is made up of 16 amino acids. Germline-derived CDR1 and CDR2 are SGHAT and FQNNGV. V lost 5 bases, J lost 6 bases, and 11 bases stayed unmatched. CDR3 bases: TGTGCCAGCAGCCCCAGTAGCGGGGGATGGATCAATGAGCAGTTCTTC. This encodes CASSPSSGGWINEQFF.

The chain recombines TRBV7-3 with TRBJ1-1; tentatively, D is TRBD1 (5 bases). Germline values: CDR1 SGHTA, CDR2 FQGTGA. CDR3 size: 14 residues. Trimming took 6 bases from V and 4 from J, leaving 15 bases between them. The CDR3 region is CASSLGPESTEAFF. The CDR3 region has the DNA TGTGCCAGCAGTTTGGGACCGGAGAGCACTGAAGCTTTCTTT.

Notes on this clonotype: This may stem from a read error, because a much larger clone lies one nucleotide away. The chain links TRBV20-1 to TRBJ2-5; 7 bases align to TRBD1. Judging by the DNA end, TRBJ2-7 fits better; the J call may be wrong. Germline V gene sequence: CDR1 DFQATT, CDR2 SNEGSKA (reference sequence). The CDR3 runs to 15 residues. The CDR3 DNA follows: TGCAGTGCTGGGTCCGGGACAGTGAAGACCTACGAGCAGTACTTC. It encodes CSAGSGTVKTYEQYF.

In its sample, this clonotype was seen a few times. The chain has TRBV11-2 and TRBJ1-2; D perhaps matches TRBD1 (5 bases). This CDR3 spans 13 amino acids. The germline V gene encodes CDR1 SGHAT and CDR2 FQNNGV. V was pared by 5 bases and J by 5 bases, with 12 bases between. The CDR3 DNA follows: TGTGCCAGCAGCCAATTGGGGGAATATGGCTACACCTTC. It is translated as CASSQLGEYGYTF.

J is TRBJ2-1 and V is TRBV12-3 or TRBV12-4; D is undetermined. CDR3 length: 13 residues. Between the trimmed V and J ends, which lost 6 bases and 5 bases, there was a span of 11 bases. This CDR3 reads CASRTYEDNEQFF. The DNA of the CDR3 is TGTGCCAGCAGGACATACGAAGACAATGAGCAGTTCTTC.

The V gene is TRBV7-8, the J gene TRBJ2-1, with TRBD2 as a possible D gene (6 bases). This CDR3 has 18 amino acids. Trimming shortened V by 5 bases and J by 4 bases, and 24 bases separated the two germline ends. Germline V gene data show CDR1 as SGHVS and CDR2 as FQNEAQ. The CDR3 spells CASSPTVGGKEDYNEQFF. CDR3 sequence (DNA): TGTGCCAGCAGCCCTACCGTCGGCGGGAAGGAGGATTACAATGAGCAGTTCTTC.

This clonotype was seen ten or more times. CDR3: CSVSSSYNEQFF. CDR3 DNA: TGCAGCGTTTCATCCTCCTACAATGAGCAGTTCTTC. The chain links TRBV29-1 to TRBJ2-1; D is unresolved. There are 12 residues in the CDR3. Germline-derived CDR1 and CDR2 are SQVTM and ANQGSEA. Trimming pared 5 bases from V and 0 bases from J, leaving 5 bases between.

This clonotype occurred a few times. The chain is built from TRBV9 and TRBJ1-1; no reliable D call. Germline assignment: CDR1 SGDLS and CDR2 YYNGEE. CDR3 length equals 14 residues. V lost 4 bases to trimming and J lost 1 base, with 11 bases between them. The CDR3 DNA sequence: TGTGCCAGCAGCCCGACGGTGGGGAACACTGAAGCTTTCTTT. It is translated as CASSPTVGNTEAFF.

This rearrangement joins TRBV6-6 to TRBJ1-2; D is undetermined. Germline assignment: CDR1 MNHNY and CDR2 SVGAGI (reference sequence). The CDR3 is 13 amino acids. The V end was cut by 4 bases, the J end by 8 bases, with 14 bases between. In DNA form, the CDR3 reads TGTGCCAGCAGTTGGGCTGCTTTGGAGGGCTACACCTTC. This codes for CASSWAALEGYTF.

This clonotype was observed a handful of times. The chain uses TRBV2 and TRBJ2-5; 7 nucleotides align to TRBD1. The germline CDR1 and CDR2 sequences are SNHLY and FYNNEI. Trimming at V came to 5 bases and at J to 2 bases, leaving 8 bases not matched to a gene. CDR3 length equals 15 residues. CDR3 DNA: TGTGCCAGCAGTCTTACGAGGGGGCTACAAGAGACCCAGTACTTC. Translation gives CASSLTRGLQETQYF.

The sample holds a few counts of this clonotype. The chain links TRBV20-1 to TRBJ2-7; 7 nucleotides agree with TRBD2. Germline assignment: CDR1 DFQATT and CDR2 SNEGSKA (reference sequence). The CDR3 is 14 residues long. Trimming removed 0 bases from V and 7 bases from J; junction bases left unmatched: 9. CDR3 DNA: TGCAGTGCTAGAGATCTTCGCGGGGGTCCGGAGCAGTACTTC. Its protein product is CSARDLRGGPEQYF.

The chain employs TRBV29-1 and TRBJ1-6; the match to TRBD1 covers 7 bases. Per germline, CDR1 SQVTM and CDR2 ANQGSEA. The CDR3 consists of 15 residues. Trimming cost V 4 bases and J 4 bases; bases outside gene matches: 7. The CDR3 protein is CSVGRGQQYNSPLHF. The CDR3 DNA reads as TGCAGCGTTGGAAGGGGACAGCAATATAATTCACCCCTCCACTTT.

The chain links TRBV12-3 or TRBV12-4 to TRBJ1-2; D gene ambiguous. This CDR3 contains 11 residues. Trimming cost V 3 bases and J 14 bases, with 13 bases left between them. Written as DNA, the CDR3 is TGTGCCAGCAGTTTGGGTAGTGCGCGAACCTTC. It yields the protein CASSLGSARTF.

The CDR3 bases are TGCGCCAGCAGCTCCCCAGTGCGAGATACGCAGTATTTT. Translation: CASSSPVRDTQYF. V is TRBV5-1 and J is TRBJ2-3, with D uncertain. This CDR3 region has 13 residues. Trimming shortened V by 3 bases and J by 5 bases, and 10 bases separated the two germline ends. Germline values: CDR1 SGHRS, CDR2 YFSETQ.

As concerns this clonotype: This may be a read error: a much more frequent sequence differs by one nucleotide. The CDR3 loop reads CSAEPWGPQETQYF. CDR3 in DNA: TGCAGCGCTGAACCCTGGGGACCTCAAGAGACCCAGTACTTC. The chain combines TRBV29-1 with TRBJ2-5; D is perhaps TRBD1 or TRBD2 (5 bases each). Germline CDR1 reads SQVTM; CDR2 reads ANQGSEA. This CDR3 has 14 amino acids.

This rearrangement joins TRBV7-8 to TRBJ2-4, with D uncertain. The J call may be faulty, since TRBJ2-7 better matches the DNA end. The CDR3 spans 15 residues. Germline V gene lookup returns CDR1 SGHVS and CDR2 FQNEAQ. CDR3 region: CASSLDPADGYEQYF. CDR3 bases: TGTGCCAGCAGCTTAGATCCCGCAGATGGCTACGAGCAGTACTTC.

The CDR3 spells CSAIDNYGYTF. CDR3 bases: TGCAGTGCTATCGACAACTATGGCTACACCTTC. This rearrangement joins TRBV20-1 to TRBJ1-2; D unresolved. The V gene lost 4 bases and the J gene lost 2 bases, with 5 bases spanning the gap. Germline assignment: CDR1 DFQATT and CDR2 SNEGSKA (reference sequence). There are 11 residues in the CDR3.

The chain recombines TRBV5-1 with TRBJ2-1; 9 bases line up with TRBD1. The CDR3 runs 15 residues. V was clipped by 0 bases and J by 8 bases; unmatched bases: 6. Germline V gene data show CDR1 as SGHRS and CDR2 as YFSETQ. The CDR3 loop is CASSLGDRVVYEQFF. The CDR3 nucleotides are TGCGCCAGCAGCTTGGGGGACAGGGTTGTCTATGAGCAGTTCTTC.

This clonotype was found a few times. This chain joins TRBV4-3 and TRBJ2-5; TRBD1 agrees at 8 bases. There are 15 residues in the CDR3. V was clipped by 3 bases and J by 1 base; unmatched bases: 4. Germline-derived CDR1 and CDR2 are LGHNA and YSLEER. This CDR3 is CASSHGQGGQETQYF. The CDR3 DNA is TGCGCCAGCAGCCACGGACAGGGAGGCCAAGAGACCCAGTACTTC.

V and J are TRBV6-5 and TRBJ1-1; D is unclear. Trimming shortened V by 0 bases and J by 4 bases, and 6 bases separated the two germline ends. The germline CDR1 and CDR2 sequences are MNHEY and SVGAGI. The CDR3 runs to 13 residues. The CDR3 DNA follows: TGTGCCAGCAGTTACTCGCCAGGCACTGAAGCTTTCTTT. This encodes CASSYSPGTEAFF.